The present TCR beta chain was sequenced within a study of CD8 T cells in ankylosing spondylitis. Quantitative barcoded 5'-RACE was used to prepare TCR beta libraries. TCRdb recomputed calls from the 5' RACE reads with MiXCR, one row per CDR3 protein. The table lists roughly 230,000 distinct CDR3 sequences, 10% of them singletons. Notes on the study in general: There was reportedly significant enrichment of clones that were disease-linked in matched ankylosing spondylitis synovial fluid. Disease-associated clones were CD8+ and fairly uncommon in peripheral blood. It appeared that ankylosing spondylitis blood was characterized by a TCR beta motif of fewer than ten highly homologous variants.

This clonotype was observed a handful of times. No antigen is known for it. CDR1 and CDR2 (germline): MNHNS, SASEGT. V gave up 2 bases and J gave up 1 base, with 8 bases separating them. This CDR3 has 14 amino acids. The chain joins TRBV6-1 to TRBJ1-1; no clear D. The specimen was blood, either unsorted or a sorted T cell fraction (not recorded which). This sequence originates from a male donor with ankylosing spondylitis or in good health (not recorded which). The CDR3: CASSESTSNTEAFF. The CDR3 DNA is TGTGCCAGCAGTGAAAGTACCTCGAACACTGAAGCTTTCTTT.